This entry features one T cell receptor (beta chain) sequence. Its antigen is currently unknown. Of the isolated RNA, all was reverse transcribed, and so the sequenced material was expressed TCRB transcripts. Data came from immunoSEQ multiplex PCR; TCRdb stores just in-frame clones and leaves some out. The sample has under 250,000 clones, less than 35% seen once; the top ten hold 3.5% to 4.5%. The sample belongs to a study of beta chain features in type 1 diabetes. Sorting produced populations that all topped 95% purity. The CDR3 runs to 16 residues. V lost 4 bases to trimming and J lost 3 bases; unmatched junction nucleotides: 9. Germline CDR1 reads SGHNT; CDR2 reads YYREEE (reference sequence). Study-level findings and limits: Researchers report that Type 1 diabetes patients had moderately but significantly shorter TCRB CDR3s across all four CD4+ subsets.

This TCR came from a man younger than 40 in good health. The chain employs TRBV5-4 and TRBJ2-5, with 10 bases aligning to TRBD2. The specimen was central memory CD4+ T cells from blood. The DNA for the CDR3 is TGTGCCAGCAGCCTCCAGGGACTAGCGAGCGAAGAGACCCAGTACTTC. Translated, it gives CASSLQGLASEETQYF. The full variable domain, its missing parts supplied by reference TRBV5-4 and TRBJ2-5, is ETGVTQSPTHLIKTRGQQVTLRCSSQSGHNTVSWYQQALGQGPQFIFQYYREEENGRGNFPPRFSGLQFPNYSSELNVNALELDDSALYLCASSLQGLASEETQYFGPGTRLLVL.